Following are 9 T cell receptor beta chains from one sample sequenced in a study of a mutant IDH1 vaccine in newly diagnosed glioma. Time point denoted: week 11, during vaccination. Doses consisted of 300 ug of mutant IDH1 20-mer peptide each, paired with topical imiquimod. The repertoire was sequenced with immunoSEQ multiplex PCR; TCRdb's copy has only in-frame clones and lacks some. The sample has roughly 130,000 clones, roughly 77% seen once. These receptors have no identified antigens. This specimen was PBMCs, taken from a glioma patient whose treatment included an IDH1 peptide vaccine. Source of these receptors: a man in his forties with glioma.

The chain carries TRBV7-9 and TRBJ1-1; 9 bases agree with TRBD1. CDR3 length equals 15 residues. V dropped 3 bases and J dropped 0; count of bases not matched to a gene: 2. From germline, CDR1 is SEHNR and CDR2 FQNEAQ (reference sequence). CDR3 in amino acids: CASSLGQGLNTEAFF. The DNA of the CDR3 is TGTGCCAGCAGCTTGGGACAGGGACTGAACACTGAAGCTTTCTTT.

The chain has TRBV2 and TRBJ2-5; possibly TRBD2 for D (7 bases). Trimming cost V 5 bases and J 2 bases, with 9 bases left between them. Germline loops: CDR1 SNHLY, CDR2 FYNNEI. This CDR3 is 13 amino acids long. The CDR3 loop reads CASSRGGQETQYF. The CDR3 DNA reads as TGTGCCAGCAGTAGGGGGGGGCAAGAGACCCAGTACTTC.

The CDR3 coding sequence is TGTGCCAGCAGTTACCTTGGACAAACATATGGCTACACCTTC. Its translation: CASSYLGQTYGYTF. The J gene is TRBJ1-2, the V gene TRBV6-5, with D maybe TRBD1 (5 bases). The length of the CDR3 is 14 residues. V was pared by 2 bases and J by 5 bases, with 12 bases between. Germline CDR1 reads MNHEY; CDR2 reads SVGAGI.

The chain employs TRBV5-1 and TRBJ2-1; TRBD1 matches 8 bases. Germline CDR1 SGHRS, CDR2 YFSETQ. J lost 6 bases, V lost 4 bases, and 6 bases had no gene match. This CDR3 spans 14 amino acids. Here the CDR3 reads CASSPNDRGNEQFF. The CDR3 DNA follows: TGCGCCAGCAGCCCGAACGACAGGGGCAATGAGCAGTTCTTC.

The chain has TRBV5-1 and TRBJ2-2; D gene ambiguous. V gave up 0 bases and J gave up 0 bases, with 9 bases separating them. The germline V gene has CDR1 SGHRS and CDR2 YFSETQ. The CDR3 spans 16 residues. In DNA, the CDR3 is TGCGCCAGCAGCTTGGGGCTGCTCGCGAACACCGGGGAGCTGTTTTTT. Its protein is CASSLGLLANTGELFF.

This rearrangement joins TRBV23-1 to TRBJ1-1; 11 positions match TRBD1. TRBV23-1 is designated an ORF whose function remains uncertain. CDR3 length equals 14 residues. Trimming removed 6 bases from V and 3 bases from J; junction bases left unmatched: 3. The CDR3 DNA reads TGCGCCAGCAGAGGGGACAGGGGGTACACTGAAGCTTTCTTT. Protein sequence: CASRGDRGYTEAFF.

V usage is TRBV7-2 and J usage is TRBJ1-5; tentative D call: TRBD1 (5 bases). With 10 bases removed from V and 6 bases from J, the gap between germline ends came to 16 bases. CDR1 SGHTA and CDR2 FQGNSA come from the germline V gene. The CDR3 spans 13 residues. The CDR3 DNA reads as TGTGCCATAAGTTGGCAGGGTGGTCAGCCCCAGCATTTT. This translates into CAISWQGGQPQHF.

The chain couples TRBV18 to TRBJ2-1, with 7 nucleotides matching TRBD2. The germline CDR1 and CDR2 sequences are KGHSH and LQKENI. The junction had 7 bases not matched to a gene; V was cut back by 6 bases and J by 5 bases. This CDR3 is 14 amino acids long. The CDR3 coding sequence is TGTGCCAGCTCGGGCGGGAGAGCAAACAATGAGCAGTTCTTC. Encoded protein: CASSGGRANNEQFF.

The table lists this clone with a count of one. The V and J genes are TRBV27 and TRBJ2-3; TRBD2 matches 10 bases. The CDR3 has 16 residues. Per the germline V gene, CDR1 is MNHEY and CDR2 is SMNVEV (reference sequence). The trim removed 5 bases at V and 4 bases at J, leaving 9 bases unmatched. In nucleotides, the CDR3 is TGTGCCAGCAGTCAACTAGCGGGAAAGGGTGCAGATACGCAGTATTTT. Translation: CASSQLAGKGADTQYF.